The following is a T cell receptor (beta chain) sequence with its context. No antigen is known for it. At the survey level, the v3.0 immunoSEQ assay was run. Sequencing was designed to cover roughly 35,000-55,000 T-cell genomes in each sample. TCRdb's copy holds only in-frame clones and misses some; the assay was immunoSEQ multiplex PCR. The repertoire holds about 20,000 clones, with roughly 78% as singletons. The data originate from a study of long-term antiretroviral therapy in people with HIV. Whole-study findings and limits: At every time point, clones expanded before ART dominated the repertoire. Post-ART samples showed increased diversity that remained below transplant donor control levels.

With 4 bases removed from V and 6 bases from J, the gap between germline ends came to 6 bases. The CDR3 loop spans 11 amino acids. CDR1 SGHAT and CDR2 FQNNGV come from the germline V gene. Treatment for all HIV-infected participants took place in the United States. The origin of this receptor is a woman in her thirties or forties with HIV. The sequences come from unsorted PBMCs, collected 0.2 years after starting antiretroviral therapy. The gene calls are TRBV11-2 and TRBJ1-1, with D unresolved. CDR3 region: CASSSVPEAFF. In DNA, the CDR3 is TGTGCCAGCAGCTCAGTCCCTGAAGCTTTCTTT.